This T cell receptor (beta chain) was sequenced for a study of T cell responses to AZD1222 COVID-19 vaccine. The germline V gene has CDR1 SGHRS and CDR2 YFSETQ. Trimming removed 4 bases from V and 4 bases from J, with 18 bases in between. This CDR3 is built from 16 residues. Only in-frame clones appear in the TCRdb table, and some are missing; sequencing was by immunoSEQ multiplex PCR. The table records 79,000 or so clones, more than 70% of them present only once. In its sample, this clone was seen a few times. Antigen: not known. Study-level findings and limits: Donors were mostly white British, more females; clonal diversity possibly underestimated. At baseline, just six AZD1222 recipients tested seropositive.

This chain connects TRBV5-1 to TRBJ2-1; D is possibly TRBD2 (6 bases). The sample consisted of peripheral blood, taken 28 days after the second AZD1222 dose. The TCR originated in an adult who received the AZD1222 COVID-19 vaccine. CDR3 sequence reads: CASSPQLGGIYNEQFF. As DNA, the CDR3 is TGCGCCAGCAGCCCCCAACTGGGGGGAATATACAATGAGCAGTTCTTC.